Listed below are T cell receptor beta chains from one sample, sequenced in a study of T-cell reconstitution after alpha-beta-depleted transplantation in children. MiXCR, applied by TCRdb to the PCR reads, yields one record per CDR3 protein. The data contain roughly 170,000 distinct CDR3 sequences, about 6.4% of them singletons. The sample was PBMCs from the stem cell graft donor, taken from the stem cell graft. These receptors were taken from a human donor who donated a stem cell graft to a child with Wiskott-Aldrich syndrome. Each CDR3 is given without its conserved first and last residue. Each record gives: V gene, J gene, clone size, CDR3 protein. The size field is filled for only some rows; it gives once, few, many or a size class.

TRBV24-1,TRBJ1-2,many,ATSSGVTGYGYT
TRBV7-9,TRBJ2-3,NA,ASSSRLALTDTQY
TRBV6-5,TRBJ2-3,many,ASSYQQAGTTDTQY
TRBV5-1,TRBJ2-7,many,ASRRTGFYEQY
TRBV6-1,TRBJ1-2,many,ASCGTGSLGYT
TRBV12-3/TRBV12-4,TRBJ2-7,many,ASSLTKGDSREQY
TRBV21-1,TRBJ1-5,many,ARGQGNDQPQH
TRBV12-3/TRBV12-4,TRBJ2-1,many,ASAQGTRGF
TRBV5-1,TRBJ2-3,NA,ASSLSPDRAMDTQY
TRBV11-2,TRBJ2-1,many,ASSTDRGQQF
TRBV30,TRBJ2-1,many,AWSVLYPEQF
TRBV24-1,TRBJ1-5,NA,ATSPGQGASNQPQH
TRBV6-4,TRBJ1-2,many,ASSSRTGLNYGYT
TRBV7-9,TRBJ2-2,NA,ARAQGNTGELF
TRBV29-1,TRBJ2-1,many,SVATGTAYNEQF
TRBV10-3,TRBJ2-7,many,AIAKDSSLDYEQY
TRBV12-3/TRBV12-4,TRBJ2-5,many,ASSSGETQY
TRBV5-1,TRBJ2-3,NA,ASSLAVSGTDTQY
TRBV29-1,TRBJ2-7,many,SVGGDSEQY
TRBV5-1,TRBJ1-6,many,ASSLDRANSPLH
TRBV19,TRBJ2-1,NA,ASSNPQGIPYNEQF
TRBV5-1,TRBJ2-3,many,ASSSGTSGVTDTQY
TRBV10-3,TRBJ2-2,many,AISELGQTNTGELF
TRBV7-8,TRBJ2-5,many,ASNSRQEGPQETQY
TRBV5-5,TRBJ2-7,NA,ASSPGLGYEQY
TRBV5-5,TRBJ2-2,few,ASSLGTGLASGELF
TRBV10-3,TRBJ2-6,NA,AIGRTGGLDSGANVLT
TRBV10-2,TRBJ2-1,few,ASSESGGDNEQF
TRBV5-1,TRBJ2-5,many,ASSLGLAGEKTQY
TRBV12-3/TRBV12-4,TRBJ1-5,many,ASTDRLPEGPQH
TRBV18,TRBJ1-3,many,ASSPTSSIDTIY
TRBV5-1,TRBJ2-1,few,ASGIDRGDNEQF
TRBV15,TRBJ2-5,many,ATSSSWTSGRKTQY
TRBV14,TRBJ2-3,NA,ASSPLAGALNTQY
TRBV28,TRBJ2-7,NA,ARSLFSYPYEQY
TRBV5-1,TRBJ2-1,many,ASSFNTDDNEQF
TRBV20-1,TRBJ2-2,many,SARVRSGTGELF
TRBV24-1,TRBJ2-7,NA,ATSDTNPTGRSSYEQY
TRBV20-1,TRBJ2-1,medium-sized,SARGYNEQF
TRBV6-5,TRBJ1-2,many,ASSWDREYYGYT
TRBV5-6,TRBJ1-3,NA,ASSLGSWGGNTIY
TRBV30,TRBJ1-5,few,AWSGGGNQPQH
TRBV5-1,TRBJ2-7,many,ASSLGDTAYEQY
TRBV29-1,TRBJ2-1,many,SVESRVSGVGVEQF
TRBV20-1,TRBJ1-1,many,SAFSVKKTEAF
TRBV3-1,TRBJ1-1,NA,ASSQGAVTEAF
TRBV3-1,TRBJ2-1,many,ASSQPEAGEQF
TRBV20-1,TRBJ2-7,NA,SAKGGAAYEQY